This T cell receptor (beta chain) is from a study of CXCR3-negative and CXCR3-positive naive CD8 T cells (dated by TCRdb to the late 2010s). At the level of the whole study: About 150 million TRB reads were obtained in total, roughly 1.5 +/- 0.3 million reads per library. The diversity and physicochemical repertoire analyses included under 12 donors pooled from two independent experiments. The TRBV-TRBJ cluster analysis covered naive subsets from about 5 donors and memory cells from 3 donors. The full study reports these points: Compared with CXCR3-negative naive cells, CXCR3-positive naive cells had TRB CDR3s with higher hydrophobicity (lower Kidera factor 4), lower energy, and higher strength and volume indices. Surface CD5, linked to self-reactivity in mice, was comparable between naive subsets; TCR interaction strength was therefore also inferred from TRB CDR3 physicochemical properties. Naive CXCR3-negative and CXCR3-positive cells from the same donor showed similar TRBV-TRBJ usage, whereas memory cells showed distinct patterns. Comparably high repertoire diversity was found in both naive subsets, whereas much lower repertoire diversity was found in memory CD8+ T cells. CXCR3 expression partially decreased after cryopreservation, so most assays used freshly isolated PBMCs.

The CDR3 contains 15 residues, cysteine and phenylalanine counted. No DNA was logged. The germline V gene (reference sequence) sets CDR1 to SEHNR and CDR2 to FQNEAQ. About this clonotype: Which antigen it targets is not known.

The sequencer was a NextSeq 550. The Human TCR Profiling Kit (MiLaboratory) was used to make UMI-labeled 5' RACE TRB cDNA libraries. The full amount of extracted RNA was used for cDNA synthesis, and the full amount of resulting cDNA was used for PCR amplification. The libraries were made side by side, with each library going through the same number of PCR cycles. From the authors' description of their analysis: About 50,000 +/- 10,000 unique UMI-labeled TRB cDNA molecules per library were extracted with MIGEC and MiXCR, with at least two reads per UMI required. On average, about 40,000 +/- 10,000 functional in-frame TRB CDR3 nucleotide clonotypes lacking stop codons were found per library. Diversity metrics, including normalized Shannon-Wiener and Chao1, were computed in VDJtools after downsampling to 5000 UMI-labeled TRB molecules per sample. Clonotype-size-weighted physicochemical properties of the central five CDR3 residues (interaction energy, strength, volume and Kidera factor 4) were computed in VDJtools. With the reads reprocessed by TCRdb, a single entry stands for each CDR3 protein sequence and no DNA is reported. The V and J calls shown here were made by TCRdb, not taken from the authors' results. The table for this sample records 45,000 to 65,000 distinct CDR3 sequences. Together, the top ten hold around 1.5% of the sample.

For every CD8+ T cell subset, under 350,000 cells were flow-sorted straight into RLT lysis buffer, and each subset was sorted in triplicate. To keep memory contaminants out, a stringent definition of naive CD8+ T cells was applied: CD45RO-CCR7+CD27+CD95-. Peripheral blood mononuclear cells were isolated from buffy coats by standard density gradient centrifugation. Naive CXCR3-negative and CXCR3-positive CD8+ T cells were flow-sorted using a FACSAria III. Total RNA was extracted from sorted cells with an RNeasy Mini Kit. The chain is assembled from TRBV7-9 and TRBJ1-2. Sequencing was carried out using naive CXCR3- CD8+ T cells from blood. In the paper's terms, the cell subset or site label means: CD45RO-CCR7+CD27+CD95- naive CD8+ T cells lacking CXCR3 (TNR3-). This receptor was identified in a human donor in good health. Some clones in this sample may be carry-over from other donors' samples. The CDR3 region reads CASSLVGQNNYGYTF.